This T cell receptor (beta chain) was captured by sequencing in a study of CD8 T cells in Susac syndrome. In blood CD8+ and CD4+ T cells, TCR beta underwent sequencing. This clonotype was seen a handful of times. Random-hexamer reverse transcription was applied to about 0.5 to 1 ug RNA. MiXCR, applied by TCRdb to the immunoSEQ multiplex PCR reads, yields one record per CDR3 protein. The table has 78,000 or so distinct CDR3 sequences, about 95% seen once; the top ten hold around 0.4%. The CDR3 runs 13 residues. Trimming at V came to 6 bases and at J to 4 bases, leaving 5 bases not matched to a gene. Germline CDR1 MNHEY, CDR2 SMNVEV (reference sequence).

V usage is TRBV27 and J usage is TRBJ2-7, with 8 positions matching TRBD1. The sequence was collected from a human donor with multiple sclerosis. Sequences were obtained from CD8+ T cells from PBMCs. The CDR3 loop reads CASSLRQGYEQYF. Written as DNA, the CDR3 is TGTGCCAGCAGCCTTCGACAGGGGTACGAGCAGTACTTC.